Shown below are 21 T cell receptor beta chains from a single sample sequenced in a study of CD8+CD57+ T cells in acquired aplastic anemia. TCR beta VDJ and CDR3 profiling used genomic DNA as template. Each CDR3 protein gets one entry after TCRdb re-called the reads with MiXCR. The sample lists about 260,000 distinct CDR3 sequences; roughly 82% were seen once. In patients chosen for sequencing, flow cytometry had shown CD8+CD57+ cell expansion. Sample: sorted CD4+, CD8+, or CD8+CD57+ T cells (not recorded which) from PBMCs. The receptors here all came from a human donor with aplastic anemia.

The V gene is TRBV2, the J gene TRBJ2-3; D perhaps matches TRBD2 (5 bases). The CDR3 totals 15 residues. The germline V gene has CDR1 SNHLY and CDR2 FYNNEI. Trimming shortened V by 8 bases and J by 15 bases, and 30 bases separated the two germline ends. CDR3 loop: CASGPSGTDTQTHYF. Written as DNA, the CDR3 is TGTGCCAGCGGCCCCAGCGGCACAGATACGCAGACTCATTATTTT.

In regard to this clonotype: As the CDR3 is not closed by the conserved phenylalanine or tryptophan, this likely results from a read error. Because the CDR3's place on the DNA is in doubt, the DNA is left out and the CDR3 is given as listed by TCRdb. J is TRBJ1-2 and V is TRBV7-9. CDR1 and CDR2 (germline): SEHNR, FQNEAQ (reference sequence). The CDR3 adds up to 13 amino acids, both ends counted. The CDR3: CASSYQRSGGYDE.

A single count supports this clonotype. The chain links TRBV11-2 to TRBJ2-5; D unclear. The germline gives CDR1 SGHAT, CDR2 FQNNGV. This CDR3 is 12 amino acids long. Deletions cut 5 bases from V and 9 bases from J, with 13 bases between. CDR3 nucleotides: TGTGCCAGCAGCGCCAACCTGTACGCCCAGTACTTC. Amino acid sequence: CASSANLYAQYF.

V gene TRBV4-1 combines with J gene TRBJ2-7; D may be TRBD1 (6 bases). CDR1 MGHRA and CDR2 YSYEKL come from the germline V gene. CDR3 length equals 14 residues. Trimming took off 1 base at V and 7 bases at J, with 14 bases between the two ends. The DNA of the CDR3 is TGCGCCAGCAGCCAAGTGGACAGAGCTTGGGAGCAGTACTTC. It is translated as CASSQVDRAWEQYF.

This clonotype came up a few times. The chain links TRBV29-1 to TRBJ1-2, with 7 bases matching TRBD1. This CDR3 contains 15 residues. The germline V gene encodes CDR1 SQVTM and CDR2 ANQGSEA. Trimming took 2 bases from V and 2 from J; bases not matched to a gene: 8. The CDR3 reads CSVEWKGAMNYGYTF. Written as DNA, the CDR3 is TGCAGCGTTGAATGGAAGGGGGCGATGAACTATGGCTACACCTTC.

J is TRBJ2-7 and V is TRBV7-2, with D unresolved. CDR3 length equals 14 residues. V lost 3 bases and J 11 bases, leaving 20 bases between the germline ends. Germline V gene lookup returns CDR1 SGHTA and CDR2 FQGNSA. The DNA of the CDR3 is TGTGCCAGCAGCTTGTCAGAGAAAAGCTACTATGAGTACTTC. This codes for CASSLSEKSYYEYF.

The count of this clonotype is one. The junction does not match germline at one end; this may be a read error. V gene TRBV12-3 or TRBV12-4 combines with J gene TRBJ2-3, with a tentative D call TRBD1 (6 bases). The J call is in doubt because the DNA end fits TRBJ1-5 better. This CDR3 region has 14 residues. The CDR3 DNA reads as TGTGCCAGCAGCTTAGAGGCAGGGGCTCAGCCCCAGCATTTT. Protein: CASSLEAGAQPQHF.

The chain is built from TRBV7-2 and TRBJ2-7, with 7 nucleotides matching TRBD1. The CDR3 is made up of 13 amino acids. Looked up from germline, CDR1 is SGHTA and CDR2 is FQGNSA. Trimming cost V 1 base and J 6 bases; bases outside gene matches: 3. CDR3 loop: CASSLGQGFEQYV. The CDR3 nucleotides are TGTGCCAGCAGCTTAGGACAGGGCTTCGAGCAGTACGTC.

Note on this clonotype: The final CDR3 position lacks the conserved phenylalanine or tryptophan, pointing to a likely read error. The DNA is omitted, as the CDR3 cannot be located on it reliably, and the CDR3 follows TCRdb's listing. The chain combines TRBV7-8 with TRBJ2-1; the table's D call, TRBD2, was not checked against the DNA. Per germline, CDR1 SGHVS and CDR2 FQNEAQ. Termini included, the CDR3 measures 13 amino acids. The CDR3 sequence is CASSFGVAGGTQY.

As regards this clonotype: Since the CDR3 does not end with the conserved phenylalanine or tryptophan, this likely comes from a read error. Because the CDR3's place on the DNA is in doubt, the DNA is left out and the CDR3 is given as listed by TCRdb. The chain is built from TRBV7-6 and TRBJ1-2. The CDR3 extends over 13 residues, inclusive of both ends. Germline V gene data show CDR1 as SGHVS and CDR2 as FNYEAQ. The CDR3 reads CASSSGRGLSPPH.

As for this clonotype: Mismatch with germline at one junction end may stem from a read error. This chain's CDR3 is CASSRAYNKPLHF. The CDR3 coding sequence is TGTGCCAGCAGCCGAGCGTACAACAAACCGCTCCACTTC. The V gene is TRBV7-7, the J gene TRBJ1-6; D is ambiguous. In germline, CDR1 is SSHAT, CDR2 FNYEAQ (reference sequence). The CDR3 contains 13 residues.

The chain couples TRBV20-1 to TRBJ1-2; 8 nucleotides match TRBD1. Unmatched junction bases numbered 6, after V lost 3 bases and J lost 3 bases. The germline V gene encodes CDR1 DFQATT and CDR2 SNEGSKA (reference sequence). The CDR3 length is 14 residues. CDR3 DNA sequence: TGCAGTGCTAGGAGTCCGGACAGGGACTATGGCTACACCTTC. Translation: CSARSPDRDYGYTF.

This clonotype has a single count. This chain links TRBV7-8 with TRBJ1-2; possible D gene TRBD1, 5 bases. Deletions cut 0 bases from V and 13 bases from J, with 24 bases between. Germline assignment: CDR1 SGHVS and CDR2 FQNEAQ. CDR3 length equals 16 residues. CDR3: CASSLARGRLTHYFTF. The CDR3 region has the DNA TGTGCCAGCAGCTTAGCGAGGGGTCGCCTCACGCATTATTTCACCTTC.

The genes are TRBV29-1 and TRBJ1-2, with D possibly matching TRBD1 (5 bases). This CDR3 has 13 residues. Trimming took 3 bases from V and 8 from J, leaving 16 bases between them. CDR1 is SQVTM, CDR2 ANQGSEA, per germline. This CDR3 reads CSVEERDLRGYTF. The CDR3 DNA reads TGCAGCGTTGAGGAGAGGGACCTTCGAGGCTACACCTTC.

The rearrangement uses TRBV5-8 and TRBJ1-1; 9 bases map to TRBD1. The CDR3 is 15 amino acids. Germline CDR1 SGHTS, CDR2 YDEGEE. The junction had 6 bases not matched to a gene; V was cut back by 4 bases and J by 2 bases. The CDR3 sequence is CASSRKTGGNTEAFF. The CDR3 bases are TGTGCCAGCAGCCGGAAAACAGGGGGCAACACTGAAGCTTTCTTT.

As concerns this clonotype: At one of its ends the junction is not consistent with the germline gene, which may arise from a read error. The rearrangement links TRBV19 to TRBJ1-1; the D is unclear. This CDR3 contains 15 residues. The germline gives CDR1 LNHDA, CDR2 SQIVND (reference sequence). The CDR3 nucleotides are TGTGCCAGTAGTATAGATAGCGGAGCCTACAATGAACCGTTCTTC. This codes for CASSIDSGAYNEPFF.

As regards this clonotype: No conserved phenylalanine or tryptophan ends this CDR3, so it is likely a read error. The rearrangement joins TRBV2 to TRBJ2-7, with a weak D call TRBD2 (6 bases). CDR3 length equals 14 residues. Germline V gives CDR1 SNHLY, CDR2 FYNNEI. V was cut by 3 bases and J by 8 bases, with 17 bases left in between. CDR3 DNA sequence: TGTGCCAGCAGTGATGGGAGGATCCACGAGCAGCAGTACGGG. Its protein is CASSDGRIHEQQYG.

This clonotype was seen only a few times. V usage is TRBV29-1 and J usage is TRBJ1-1; 9 bases are a match to TRBD1. Trimming took 5 bases from V and 1 from J; bases not matched to a gene: 5. CDR1 and CDR2 (germline): SQVTM, ANQGSEA. The CDR3 runs 14 residues. The CDR3 DNA sequence: TGCAGCGTTCGGACAGGGGCGTCGAACACTGAAGCTTTCTTT. It encodes CSVRTGASNTEAFF. The full variable domain, completed using reference TRBV29-1 and TRBJ1-1, is SAVISQKPSRDICQRGTSLTIQCQVDSQVTMMFWYRQQPGQSLTLIATANQGSEATYESGFVIDKFPISRPNLTFSTLTVSNMSPEDSSIYLCSVRTGASNTEAFFGQGTRLTVV.

The chain couples TRBV7-2 to TRBJ2-7; 9 nucleotides agree with TRBD2. This CDR3 is 15 amino acids long. The germline V gene encodes CDR1 SGHTA and CDR2 FQGNSA. The J segment lost 9 bases and the V segment lost 3 bases, leaving 12 bases of the junction unmatched. For the CDR3, the DNA is TGTGCCAGCAGCTTCCTAGCGGGAACGACATCCCTGCAGTACGTC. Translated, it gives CASSFLAGTTSLQYV.

This clonotype came up a few times. The junction differs from germline at one of its ends, possibly a read error. V and J are TRBV7-2 and TRBJ1-1, with 11 positions matching TRBD1. This CDR3 has 14 residues. In germline, CDR1 is SGHTA, CDR2 FQGNSA. In nucleotides, the CDR3 is TGTGCCGGACAGGGGGCTAGGGAGACCCAGGACTTCGTGTTT. Its protein is CAGQGARETQDFVF.

The rearrangement links TRBV2 to TRBJ1-1, with D unclear. Germline CDR1 reads SNHLY; CDR2 reads FYNNEI. CDR3 size: 10 residues. Between the trimmed V and J ends, which lost 6 bases and 4 bases, there was a span of 3 bases. CDR3 nucleotide sequence: TGTGCCAGCAGATTCACTGAAGCTTTCTTT. Its protein is CASRFTEAFF.